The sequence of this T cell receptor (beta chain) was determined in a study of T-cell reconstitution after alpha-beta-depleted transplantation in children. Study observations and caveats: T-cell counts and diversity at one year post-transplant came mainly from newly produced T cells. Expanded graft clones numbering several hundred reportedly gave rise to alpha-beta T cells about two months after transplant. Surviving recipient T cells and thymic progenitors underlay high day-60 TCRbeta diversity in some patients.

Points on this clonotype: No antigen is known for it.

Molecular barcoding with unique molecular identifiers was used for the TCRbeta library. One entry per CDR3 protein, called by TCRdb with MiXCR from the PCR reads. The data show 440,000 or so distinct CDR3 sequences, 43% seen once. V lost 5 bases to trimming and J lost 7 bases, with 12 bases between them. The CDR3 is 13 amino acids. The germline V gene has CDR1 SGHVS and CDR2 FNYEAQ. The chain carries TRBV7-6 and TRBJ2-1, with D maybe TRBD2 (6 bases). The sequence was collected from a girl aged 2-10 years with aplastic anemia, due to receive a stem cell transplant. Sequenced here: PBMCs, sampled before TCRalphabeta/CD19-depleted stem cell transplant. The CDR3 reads CASSHDGRNEQFF. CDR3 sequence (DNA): TGTGCCAGCAGCCACGATGGGAGGAATGAGCAGTTCTTC.